This T cell receptor (beta chain) was captured in a study of T cells in Graves' hyperthyroidism and ophthalmopathy. Study-wide results and caveats: Ophthalmopathy was distinguished from stable hyperthyroidism by 13 V-J signatures.

RNA transcripts provided the source from which TCR beta CDR3 regions were amplified. During a first-round RT-PCR of the TCR CDR3, the HTBI primer set was used. TCRdb re-derived calls from the multiplex PCR reads in MiXCR, one entry per CDR3 protein. In the table there are approximately 570,000 distinct CDR3 sequences, about 20% of which are singletons. This clonotype has at least ten counts. No antigen is known for it. The study included ophthalmopathy patients with Clinical Activity Score at least 3, NOSPECS grade at least 4 and duration under 3 months. Each diagnosis drew on symptoms, thyroxine, TRAb, thyroid ultrasound and orbital computed tomography findings. Fresh 10 ml peripheral blood yielded PBMCs. The CDR3 is 13 residues long. CDR1 and CDR2 from the germline V gene are SGHRS and YFSETQ. V was cut by 1 base and J by 5 bases, with 9 bases left in between.

This clonotype was obtained from a middle-aged man with Graves' ophthalmopathy. The source material was blood. This chain connects TRBV5-1 to TRBJ2-5; a weak D match, TRBD1 (6 bases). CDR3 in amino acids: CASSLPGEETQYF. The DNA for the CDR3 is TGCGCCAGCAGCTTGCCAGGGGAGGAGACCCAGTACTTC. Variable domain in full (rest from reference TRBV5-1 and TRBJ2-5): KAGVTQTPRYLIKTRGQQVTLSCSPISGHRSVSWYQQTPGQGLQFLFEYFSETQRNKGNFPGRFSGRQFSNSRSEMNVSTLELGDSALYLCASSLPGEETQYFGPGTRLLVL.